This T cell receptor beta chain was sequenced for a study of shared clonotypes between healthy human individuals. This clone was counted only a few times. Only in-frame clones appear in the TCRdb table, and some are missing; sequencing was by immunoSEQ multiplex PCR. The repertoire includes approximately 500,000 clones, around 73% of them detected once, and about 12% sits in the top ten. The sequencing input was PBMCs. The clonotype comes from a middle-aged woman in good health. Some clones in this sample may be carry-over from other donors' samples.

The CDR3 loop is CASSSGPNGETQYF. DNA for the CDR3: TGTGCCAGCAGCTCGGGACCGAACGGGGAGACCCAGTACTTC. The V call is TRBV11-2, the J call TRBJ2-5; the D call may be TRBD1 or TRBD2 (5 bases each). The V and J ends lost 4 bases and 5 bases respectively, with 14 bases between them. The CDR3 is made up of 14 amino acids. The germline gives CDR1 SGHAT, CDR2 FQNNGV.